The table lists the clone carrying this T cell receptor beta chain with a few counts. Antigen: not known. One entry per CDR3 protein, called by TCRdb with MiXCR from the 5' RACE reads. The repertoire holds 380,000 or so distinct CDR3 sequences, with roughly 14% as singletons. The data stem from a study of T-cell memory formation after mild COVID-19. Per the germline V gene, CDR1 is SGHVS and CDR2 is FNYEAQ. This CDR3 region has 20 residues. With 4 bases clipped from V and 2 bases from J, the junction kept 13 bases outside the gene matches. Study-wide results and limits: The finding that pre-infection memory included some responding clones suggested that cross-reactive memory joined. Day 15 to 85 contractors were CD4/CD8 balanced; later expanders leaned CD4+.

Sequencing was done on a sample of PBMCs or a T cell subset sorted from them (not recorded which). This TCR came from a man aged 18 to 30 who had mild COVID-19 (a few samples of this study predate the infection). Cell type and time point are not known. The chain combines TRBV7-6 with TRBJ2-1; 14 nucleotides agree with TRBD2. The CDR3 sequence is CASSSGRLAGGAATYNEQFF. CDR3 sequence (DNA): TGTGCCAGCAGCTCCGGGCGACTAGCGGGGGGGGCCGCGACCTACAATGAGCAGTTCTTC.